Described below is a single T cell receptor beta chain sequence and its context. Its specificity is not known. The CDR3 runs 14 residues. Germline V gene data show CDR1 as SNHLY and CDR2 as FYNNEI. The V and J ends lost 7 bases and 3 bases, in that order; junction bases with no gene match: 5. This sample was included in a study of cytomegalovirus exposure and HLA in healthy donors. Study-wide background: It was reported in a later analysis that the 95 to 150 validation repertoires used the same platform as the roughly 700 first-cohort repertoires. General observations from the study: The study designated fewer than 200 TCR beta chains cytomegalovirus-associated. High sensitivity and specificity were reportedly achieved when the classifier diagnosed cytomegalovirus status.

Some clones are missing from TCRdb's copy, which holds only in-frame ones; the method was immunoSEQ multiplex PCR. Here the sample spans under 400,000 clones, roughly 90% being singletons. This clonotype was sampled from a man aged 25 to 40 in good health and CMV-seronegative. The sample taken for sequencing was PBMCs. The rearrangement links TRBV2 to TRBJ2-2; TRBD1 matches at 7 bases. The CDR3 loop reads CASTGTVDTGELFF. The CDR3 coding sequence is TGTGCCAGCACTGGGACAGTAGACACCGGGGAGCTGTTTTTT.